The rows below give T cell receptor beta chains drawn from one sample of a study of T cells in Graves' hyperthyroidism and ophthalmopathy. TCRdb processed the multiplex PCR reads anew with MiXCR; each CDR3 protein has one entry. The sample has 660,000 or so distinct CDR3 sequences, roughly 46% seen once. Input material: peripheral blood or thyroid tissue (not recorded which). These receptors all stem from an adult man with Graves' disease, either hyperthyroidism or ophthalmopathy (not recorded which). CDR3s include the opening cysteine and the closing phenylalanine or tryptophan. D genes are given only for firm matches. Clone size, where shown, is once, few, many, or a class for clones that have expanded.

j_call v_call clone_size d_call cdr3_nt cdr3_aa
TRBJ1-2 TRBV29-1 . . TGCAGCTCATCCCACGTCAACTATGGCTACACCTTC CSSSHVNYGYTF
TRBJ2-5 TRBV10-3 once . TGTGCCTCAGGATCCGGGACGCGGGAGACCCAGTACTTC CASGSGTRETQYF
TRBJ2-5 TRBV6-5 . . TGTGCCAGCAGTTACGGGGGGGCCTGGGAGACCCAGTACTTC CASSYGGAWETQYF
TRBJ1-6 TRBV2 . . TGTGCCAGCAGTCCCGGAGAGGGCCAGGGTACTTCACCCCTCCACTTT CASSPGEGQGTSPLHF
TRBJ2-2 TRBV7-9 . . TGTGCCAGCAGCCCACCGGGGAACACCGGGGAGCTGTTTTTT CASSPPGNTGELFF
TRBJ1-5 TRBV7-2 many TRBD1 TGTGCCAGCAGCCCAGACAGGGGCATTGGCCAGCCCCAGCATTTT CASSPDRGIGQPQHF
TRBJ2-5 TRBV2 . TRBD1 TGTGCCAGCAGCCCCGGACAGGGCTGGAGCCAAGAGACCCAGTACTTC CASSPGQGWSQETQYF
TRBJ1-2 TRBV7-9 few . TGTGCCAGCAGCCGCTATCAGACCGAGAACTATGGCTACACCTTC CASSRYQTENYGYTF
TRBJ1-3 TRBV12-3/TRBV12-4 . . TGTGCCAGCAGTTTAGCTTCCGTCTCTGGAAACACCATATATTTT CASSLASVSGNTIYF
TRBJ2-7 TRBV10-3 . TRBD2 TGTGCCAGCAGGTCTAGCGGGGGGTTGGAGGAGCAGTACTTC CASRSSGGLEEQYF
TRBJ1-2 TRBV11-1 . . TGTGCCAGCAGCCCGGCGGGAGGGGCGCCCAACTATGGCTACACCTTC CASSPAGGAPNYGYTF
TRBJ2-3 TRBV24-1 . . TGTGCCACCAGCCCGGACCCCACAGATACGCAGTATTTT CATSPDPTDTQYF
TRBJ1-5 TRBV5-6 . . TGTGCCAGCAGCCTCAGGGGAGCGGGCAATCAGCCCCAGCATTTT CASSLRGAGNQPQHF
TRBJ1-1 TRBV7-9 . . TGTGCCAGCAGCTTAGGGTCCGGGGGCCCGACTGAAGCTTTCTTT CASSLGSGGPTEAFF
TRBJ2-2 TRBV2 . TRBD2 TGTGCCAGCAGGACTAGCGGGGGCACCGGGGAGCTGTTTTTT CASRTSGGTGELFF
TRBJ1-6 TRBV9 . . TGTGCCAGCAGCCTAGGGGTTGTAGGTGGGAATTCACCCCTCCACTTT CASSLGVVGGNSPLHF
TRBJ1-2 TRBV9 few TRBD1 TGTGCCAGCAGCGTAGCGCCAGGGGGTCTTTCGAAGGGCTACACCTTC CASSVAPGGLSKGYTF
TRBJ1-2 TRBV7-9 . . TGTGCCAGCAAGGACAGACAAATCTATGGCTACACCTTC CASKDRQIYGYTF
TRBJ2-7 TRBV10-3 few . TGTGCCAGCAGTTGGGCTAGTGTTCAGGCCTACGAGCAGTACTTC CASSWASVQAYEQYF
TRBJ1-4 TRBV5-1 . . TGTGCCAGCAGCTTGGGGGTCAGTGCAACTAATGAAAAACTGTTTTTT CASSLGVSATNEKLFF
TRBJ1-6 TRBV7-2 many . TGTGCCAGCAGCTTTCAAGGGAATAATTCACCCCTCCACTTT CASSFQGNNSPLHF
TRBJ1-5 TRBV4-1 . . TGCGCCAGCAGCCGATGGCCAGGACTCAATCAGCCCCAGCATTTT CASSRWPGLNQPQHF
TRBJ1-5 TRBV7-8 few TRBD1 TGTGCCAGCAGCCAAGATCAGGGGGCGCCGGGTCAGCCCCAGCATTTT CASSQDQGAPGQPQHF
TRBJ1-4 TRBV2 once . TGTGCCAGCAGTGGAACCTCAGTCCGTAATGAAAAACTGTTTTTT CASSGTSVRNEKLFF
TRBJ1-1 TRBV7-9 few TRBD1 TGTGCCAGCAGATATCAGGGGGCGCACACTGAAGCTTTCTTT CASRYQGAHTEAFF
TRBJ1-4 TRBV7-2 . . TGTGCCAGCAGCCCATCAGTAGGGGGGGAGGGCGAAAAACTGTTTTTT CASSPSVGGEGEKLFF
TRBJ2-7 TRBV7-9 . TRBD1 TGTGCCAGCATCAGCGACAGGGGGGACTACGAGCAGTACTTC CASISDRGDYEQYF
TRBJ1-1 TRBV10-3 many . TGTGCCATCAGTGGGAAAAGGGGCACTGAAGCTTTCTTT CAISGKRGTEAFF
TRBJ2-7 TRBV5-1 . . TGCGCCAGCAGCTCGGAAGGGAGTGAGCAGTACTTC CASSSEGSEQYF
TRBJ1-1 TRBV29-1 many . TGCAGCGTTGAGGAGGGCTGGATGAACACTGAAGCTTTCTTT CSVEEGWMNTEAFF
TRBJ1-2 TRBV19 few . TGTGCCAGTAGTATAGTTTTCGATAATCAGTATGGCTACACCTTC CASSIVFDNQYGYTF
TRBJ1-2 TRBV4-1 . . TGCGCCAGCAGCCAAGATCTGCACAGGGGCTACACCTTC CASSQDLHRGYTF
TRBJ2-5 TRBV7-8 . . TGTGCCAGTAGCCTGGCCAGGTGGCAGAGGGAGACCCAGTACTTC CASSLARWQRETQYF
TRBJ1-2 TRBV24-1 . . TGTGCCACCAGTAAGGGAGGAGGCTACACCTTC CATSKGGGYTF
TRBJ1-3 TRBV29-1 . . TGCAGCGTGCGGACTCACCCTGGCTACACCATATATTTT CSVRTHPGYTIYF
TRBJ1-6 TRBV2 many . TGTGCCAGCAGACTAGGGGGGAAGGCTAATTCACCCCTCCACTTT CASRLGGKANSPLHF
TRBJ1-1 TRBV5-5 few . TGTGCCAGCAGCTTGCCGTACACTGAAGCTTTCTTT CASSLPYTEAFF
TRBJ1-1 TRBV30 . . TGTGCCTGGAGTGTACAGGTGAACACTGAAGCTTTCTTT CAWSVQVNTEAFF
TRBJ1-3 TRBV25-1 many . TGTGCCAGCAGTGATGAGGTCAGGCTCTCTGGAAACACCATATATTTT CASSDEVRLSGNTIYF
TRBJ1-5 TRBV19 . . TGTGCCACCAGACCAGCGGGTAGCAATCAGCCCCAGCATTTT CATRPAGSNQPQHF
TRBJ1-3 TRBV2 many TRBD1 TGTGCCAGCAGTACCACAGGGGACGGAAACACCATATATTTT CASSTTGDGNTIYF
TRBJ2-7 TRBV12-3/TRBV12-4 . TRBD2 TGTGCCAGCAGTTTACAAGCGGGAGGCCACGAGCAGTACTTC CASSLQAGGHEQYF
TRBJ1-5 TRBV29-1 . . TGCAGCGTTGGCCCGGGGAATAGCAATCAGCCCCAGCATTTT CSVGPGNSNQPQHF
TRBJ2-7 TRBV12-3/TRBV12-4 few . TGTGCCAGCAGTTCTCAGGGAAGGGGTTACGAGCAGTACTTC CASSSQGRGYEQYF
TRBJ1-2 TRBV7-9 . . TGTGCCAGCAGCCCCCGGATACGCATCTATGGCTACACCTTC CASSPRIRIYGYTF
TRBJ1-4 TRBV7-2 once . TGTGCCAGCAGCCGGGACGACACCCTCAGAAAACTGTTTTTT CASSRDDTLRKLFF
TRBJ1-5 TRBV20-1 . . TGCAGTGCTAGAGACCCTTACCGGGAGGATAGCAATCAGCCCCAGCATTTT CSARDPYREDSNQPQHF